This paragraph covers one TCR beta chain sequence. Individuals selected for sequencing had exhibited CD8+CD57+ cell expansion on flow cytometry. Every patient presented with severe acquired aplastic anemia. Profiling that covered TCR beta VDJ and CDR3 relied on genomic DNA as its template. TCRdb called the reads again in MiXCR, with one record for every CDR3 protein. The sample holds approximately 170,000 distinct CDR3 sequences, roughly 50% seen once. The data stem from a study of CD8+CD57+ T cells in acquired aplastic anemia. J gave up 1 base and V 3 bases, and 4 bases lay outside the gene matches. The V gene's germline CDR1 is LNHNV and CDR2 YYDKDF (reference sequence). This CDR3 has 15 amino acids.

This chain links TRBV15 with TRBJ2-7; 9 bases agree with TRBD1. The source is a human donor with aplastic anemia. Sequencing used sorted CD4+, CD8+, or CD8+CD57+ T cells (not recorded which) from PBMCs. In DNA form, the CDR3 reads TGTGCCACCAGCAGGCCAGGACAGGGGTCCTACGAGCAGTACTTC. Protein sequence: CATSRPGQGSYEQYF. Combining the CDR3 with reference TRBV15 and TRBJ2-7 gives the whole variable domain DAMVIQNPRYQVTQFGKPVTLSCSQTLNHNVMYWYQQKSSQAPKLLFHYYDKDFNNEADTPDNFQSRRPNTSFCFLDIRSPGLGDTAMYLCATSRPGQGSYEQYFGPGTRLTVT.